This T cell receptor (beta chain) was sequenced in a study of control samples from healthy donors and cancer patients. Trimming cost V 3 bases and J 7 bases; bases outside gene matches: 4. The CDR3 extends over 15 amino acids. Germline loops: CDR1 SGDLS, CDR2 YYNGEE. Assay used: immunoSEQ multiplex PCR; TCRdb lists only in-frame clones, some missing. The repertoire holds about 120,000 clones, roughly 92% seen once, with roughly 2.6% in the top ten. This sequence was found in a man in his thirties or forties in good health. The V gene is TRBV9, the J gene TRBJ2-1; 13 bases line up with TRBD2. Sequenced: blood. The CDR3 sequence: CASSGSGLAGNEQFF. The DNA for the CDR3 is TGTGCCAGCAGCGGGTCGGGACTAGCGGGGAATGAGCAGTTCTTC.